This TCR beta chain was obtained from a study of tumor and adjacent non-tumor tissue in lung cancer. Study-wide results and limits: Compared with tumor, normal lung showed significantly lower TCR diversity. Shorter survival was associated with higher TCR diversity in tumors. In normal lung, the top 100 clones were significantly more dominant than in tumor.

Trimming pared 4 bases from V and 5 bases from J, leaving 9 bases between. Germline CDR1 is MDHEN and CDR2 is SYDVKM. This CDR3 region has 12 residues. TCRbeta libraries were built with three rounds of nested PCR, modified from ARM-PCR. TCRdb re-derived calls from the multiplex PCR reads in MiXCR, one entry per CDR3 protein. Among 94,000 or so distinct CDR3 sequences listed, around 80% were seen once. The sample holds many counts of this clonotype. The target antigen is unknown. The template was RNA from unsorted bulk tissue. More than 3 cm separated this lung sample from the edge of the tumor. Chemotherapy-naive patients with new lung cancer underwent thoracic surgery in China, August–November 2014.

Sequenced input: distant non-tumor lung tissue. The chain recombines TRBV28 with TRBJ2-7, with D perhaps TRBD1 (5 bases). The clonotype originates from a woman aged 45-65 years with non-small cell lung cancer. CDR3 amino acids: CASSSDRDEQYF. As DNA, the CDR3 is TGTGCCAGCAGTTCAGACAGAGACGAGCAGTACTTC. The full variable domain, its missing parts supplied by reference TRBV28 and TRBJ2-7, is DVKVTQSSRYLVKRTGEKVFLECVQDMDHENMFWYRQDPGLGLRLIYFSYDVKMKEKGDIPEGYSVSREKKERFSLILESASTNQTSMYLCASSSDRDEQYFGPGTRLTVT.